These 24 T cell receptor beta chains were all obtained from the same sample, sequenced in a study of cytomegalovirus exposure and HLA in healthy donors. The PCR employed 60 Vbeta primers together with 13 Jbeta primers. Sequenced by immunoSEQ multiplex PCR; TCRdb stores in-frame clones only, minus some. This sample carries about 200,000 clones, about 88% of them seen once, and the ten largest clones take around 0.31%. Sequencing was done on a sample of PBMCs. The receptors come from a woman aged 30 to 39 in good health and CMV-seronegative.

J is TRBJ1-4 and V is TRBV10-3, with 11 bases aligning to TRBD1. The CDR3 spans 16 residues. Looked up from germline, CDR1 is ENHRY and CDR2 is SYGVKD. The junction had 10 bases not matched to a gene; V was cut back by 9 bases and J by 4 bases. CDR3 nucleotide sequence: TGTGCCATATCCCCGGGGGACAGGGGGGATAATGAAAAACTGTTTTTT. This translates into CAISPGDRGDNEKLFF.

CDR3 protein: CASSHAGSNEKLFF. CDR3 DNA sequence: TGCGCCAGCAGCCATGCCGGGTCTAATGAAAAACTGTTTTTT. The chain uses TRBV5-1 and TRBJ1-4; D is uncertain. V gave up 4 bases and J gave up 3 bases, with 10 bases separating them. Germline V gene lookup returns CDR1 SGHRS and CDR2 YFSETQ. The CDR3 has 14 amino acids.

J is TRBJ2-7 and V is TRBV6-6; a possible D gene is TRBD2 (5 bases). Germline-derived CDR1 and CDR2 are MNHNY and SVGAGI (reference sequence). The CDR3 sequence is 15 residues long. V was shortened by 4 bases and J by 4 bases, with 17 bases between the two germline ends. DNA for the CDR3: TGTGCCAGCAGTTCCCCGTGGGCGGGCGATTACGAGCAGTACTTC. Protein product: CASSSPWAGDYEQYF.

The genes are TRBV6-6 and TRBJ2-5; maybe TRBD2 (5 bases). Trimming took off 10 bases at V and 5 bases at J, with 14 bases between the two ends. The CDR3 length is 12 residues. CDR1 is MNHNY, CDR2 SVGAGI, per germline (reference sequence). CDR3 DNA: TGTGCCACCCGGCGGGTGGGGGAGACCCAGTACTTC. Its translation: CATRRVGETQYF.

The chain links TRBV29-1 to TRBJ2-7, with D unresolved. The germline V and J ends were trimmed by 5 bases and 5 bases, with 16 bases remaining between them. Looked up from germline, CDR1 is SQVTM and CDR2 is ANQGSEA. The CDR3 length is 13 residues. The CDR3 DNA reads as TGCAGCGTTCACCTTCCCTTGAGGAACGAGCAGTACTTC. It encodes CSVHLPLRNEQYF.

This chain links TRBV28 with TRBJ2-7; 7 bases are shared with TRBD2. Germline loops: CDR1 MDHEN, CDR2 SYDVKM. V gave up 8 bases and J gave up 6 bases; unmatched junction bases: 13. The CDR3 length is 14 residues. CDR3 amino acids: CASADWEGLGEQYF. The CDR3 DNA sequence: TGTGCCAGCGCTGATTGGGAGGGTCTAGGCGAGCAGTACTTC.

The rearrangement joins TRBV6-1 to TRBJ1-2, with D perhaps TRBD1 (5 bases). V gave up 1 base and J gave up 6 bases, with 9 bases separating them. The germline V gene has CDR1 MNHNS and CDR2 SASEGT. The CDR3 covers 13 residues. The DNA for the CDR3 is TGTGCCAGCAGTGAAGTGGCGGGGGATGGCTACACCTTC. Translated: CASSEVAGDGYTF.

The chain joins TRBV10-2 to TRBJ2-7; 10 bases agree with TRBD2. V shed 7 bases, J shed 2 bases, and the junction held 5 bases outside the gene matches. CDR1 and CDR2 (germline): WSHSY, SAAADI. The CDR3 spans 14 residues. CDR3 sequence (DNA): TGCGCCAGCAAACAAGCGGGAGGGCCCTACGAGCAGTACTTC. Amino acid sequence: CASKQAGGPYEQYF.

This clone was seen only once. This chain links TRBV7-9 with TRBJ2-7; 11 bases are shared with TRBD2. V was pared by 1 base and J by 3 bases, with 2 bases of the junction left unmatched. Germline CDR1 SEHNR, CDR2 FQNEAQ (reference sequence). The CDR3 runs 15 residues. This CDR3 reads CASSLGGTSGYEQYF. DNA of the CDR3: TGTGCCAGCAGCTTAGGTGGGACTAGCGGCTACGAGCAGTACTTC.

This clone has just one count. The J gene is TRBJ2-1, the V gene TRBV5-1, with 10 bases aligning to TRBD2. This CDR3 has 19 amino acids. Germline CDR1 is SGHRS and CDR2 is YFSETQ. V lost 3 bases and J lost 5; bases outside the gene matches: 17. The CDR3 here is CASSWVVTSGRAGHNEQFF. DNA of the CDR3: TGCGCCAGCAGCTGGGTAGTGACAAGCGGGAGGGCCGGCCACAATGAGCAGTTCTTC.

Written as DNA, the CDR3 is TGTGCCAGCAGCGCCTCCCCCCGCGTCACCTACAATGAGCAGTTCTTC. The encoded protein is CASSASPRVTYNEQFF. This rearrangement joins TRBV9 to TRBJ2-1; no clear D gene. The CDR3 length is 16 residues. V gave up 3 bases and J gave up 2 bases, with 15 bases separating them. CDR1 is SGDLS and CDR2 is YYNGEE in the germline V gene.

About this clone itself: This CDR3 is also generated by other DNA sequences in the sample. This chain connects TRBV6-1 to TRBJ2-2; D gene unclear. CDR1 and CDR2 from the germline V gene are MNHNS and SASEGT. V lost 3 bases, J lost 3 bases, and 5 bases lay in between. This CDR3 is 13 amino acids long. This CDR3 reads CASSDRYTGELFF. The CDR3 DNA reads TGTGCCAGCAGTGACAGGTACACCGGGGAGCTGTTTTTT.

The chain is built from TRBV5-1 and TRBJ1-1, with D tentatively TRBD1 (6 bases). CDR1 and CDR2 (germline): SGHRS, YFSETQ. Trimming removed 0 bases from V and 4 bases from J, with 10 bases in between. The CDR3 extends over 14 amino acids. In DNA, the CDR3 is TGCGCCAGCAGCTTGGGAGGACAGATCACTGAAGCTTTCTTT. Its translation is CASSLGGQITEAFF.

This chain links TRBV5-1 with TRBJ2-1; TRBD1 might be the D (6 bases). V lost 3 bases, J lost 8 bases, and 21 bases lay in between. The germline V gene encodes CDR1 SGHRS and CDR2 YFSETQ. The CDR3 covers 16 residues. This chain's CDR3 is CASSSLPGHETHEQFF. The CDR3 DNA is TGCGCCAGCAGCTCCCTCCCGGGACATGAGACCCATGAGCAGTTCTTC.

The CDR3 is CASSELTGTRYEQYF. The CDR3 DNA reads as TGTGCCAGCAGTGAACTGACAGGGACTCGGTACGAGCAGTACTTC. The V gene is TRBV6-1, the J gene TRBJ2-7; D might be TRBD1 (7 bases). CDR3 size: 15 residues. Per the germline V gene, CDR1 is MNHNS and CDR2 is SASEGT. V lost 2 bases and J lost 4, with 15 bases in between.

The chain couples TRBV2 to TRBJ2-3, with a possible D match to TRBD1 (5 bases). CDR3 length equals 15 residues. CDR1 SNHLY and CDR2 FYNNEI come from the germline V gene. Deletions cut 3 bases from V and 2 bases from J, with 12 bases between. This CDR3 is CASSEAGIPTDTQYF. The CDR3 DNA reads TGTGCCAGCAGTGAGGCAGGGATCCCCACAGATACGCAGTATTTT. The whole variable domain, remainder taken from reference TRBV2 and TRBJ2-3, is EPEVTQTPSHQVTQMGQEVILRCVPISNHLYFYWYRQILGQKVEFLVSFYNNEISEKSEIFDDQFSVERPDGSNFTLKIRSTKLEDSAMYFCASSEAGIPTDTQYFGPGTRLTVL.

This clone was recorded once. The V and J genes are TRBV5-1 and TRBJ2-5; TRBD2 agrees at 13 bases. TRBJ2-7 explains the end of the DNA better; the J call may be wrong. Germline lookup yields CDR1 SGHRS and CDR2 YFSETQ. The CDR3 runs 14 residues. CDR3 loop: CASRRRTSGSEQYF. As DNA, the CDR3 is TGCGCCAGCAGGAGGCGGACTAGCGGGAGCGAGCAGTACTTC.

The chain links TRBV6-1 to TRBJ2-7; weak D call: TRBD2 (6 bases). Trimming took off 0 bases at V and 4 bases at J, with 13 bases between the two ends. The CDR3 has 15 residues. CDR1 MNHNS and CDR2 SASEGT come from the germline V gene. CDR3 sequence: CASSEASQGGYEQYF. In DNA, the CDR3 is TGTGCCAGCAGTGAAGCGAGTCAGGGAGGATACGAGCAGTACTTC.

The chain recombines TRBV28 with TRBJ1-1; D gene ambiguous. V lost 4 bases and J lost 7, with 19 bases in between. Germline CDR1 reads MDHEN; CDR2 reads SYDVKM. The CDR3 totals 15 residues. In DNA form, the CDR3 reads TGTGCCAGCAGTTCGGGGTACCACTCGACCTTTGAAGCTTTCTTT. Residues: CASSSGYHSTFEAFF.

In its sample, this clone was seen once. The rearrangement links TRBV29-1 to TRBJ1-2, with 11 positions matching TRBD1. Trimming cost V 6 bases and J 8 bases; bases outside gene matches: 5. The CDR3 sequence is 12 residues long. Germline V gives CDR1 SQVTM, CDR2 ANQGSEA. The CDR3 region has the DNA TGCAGCGTGGGGACAGGGGGAGGAGGCTACACCTTC. Translated: CSVGTGGGGYTF.

This chain connects TRBV6-6 to TRBJ2-1; TRBD2 is a possible D gene (6 bases). CDR1 and CDR2 from the germline V gene are MNHNY and SVGAGI (reference sequence). V gave up 5 bases and J gave up 6 bases, with 14 bases separating them. The CDR3 totals 14 residues. In DNA, the CDR3 is TGTGCCAGCAGTAGGGCGGGGCTGCGCAATGAGCAGTTCTTC. It is translated as CASSRAGLRNEQFF.

Written as DNA, the CDR3 is TGTGCCAGCAGCCAAGCGGGGCCCGGGAGCGGGGAGCTGTTTTTT. As protein: CASSQAGPGSGELFF. The chain has TRBV4-2 and TRBJ2-2, with D possibly TRBD2 on 6 matching bases. Germline-derived CDR1 and CDR2 are LGHNA and YNFKEQ. The CDR3 is made up of 15 amino acids. The V end was cut by 1 base, the J end by 7 bases, with 13 bases between.

CDR3 in DNA: TGTGCCAGCAGTTCAACTAGCGGGAGGGCCTGGGAGACCCAGTACTTC. As protein: CASSSTSGRAWETQYF. This chain connects TRBV28 to TRBJ2-5; 13 bases map to TRBD2. V shed 4 bases, J shed 5 bases, and the junction held 7 bases outside the gene matches. CDR1 MDHEN and CDR2 SYDVKM come from the germline V gene. The CDR3 spans 16 residues.

This clone appeared once. The chain carries TRBV5-1 and TRBJ2-7, with 14 bases aligning to TRBD2. The V gene end was trimmed by 4 bases and the J gene end by 6 bases; junction bases not matched to a gene: 6. CDR3 length: 15 residues. From germline, CDR1 is SGHRS and CDR2 YFSETQ. CDR3 region: CASSRAGTSGGEQYF. In DNA, the CDR3 is TGCGCCAGCAGCAGAGCCGGGACTAGCGGGGGCGAGCAGTACTTC. Combining the CDR3 with reference TRBV5-1 and TRBJ2-7 gives the whole variable domain KAGVTQTPRYLIKTRGQQVTLSCSPISGHRSVSWYQQTPGQGLQFLFEYFSETQRNKGNFPGRFSGRQFSNSRSEMNVSTLELGDSALYLCASSRAGTSGGEQYFGPGTRLTVT.